Below, 8 T cell receptor beta chains from the same sample are listed, as sequenced in a study of T cells in Graves' hyperthyroidism and ophthalmopathy. RNA transcripts served as the template for amplifying TCR beta CDR3 regions. The study used the HTBI primer set for a first-round RT-PCR of the TCR CDR3. TCRdb analysed the multiplex PCR reads with MiXCR anew, one entry per CDR3 protein. The sample yields roughly 380,000 distinct CDR3 sequences, over 11% seen once. Sequencing was done on a sample of blood. The receptors shown here come from a woman aged 60-70 years with Graves' hyperthyroidism.

This clonotype was counted many times. The CDR3 DNA reads TGTGCCAGTAGTATTGAGGGACAGTCATATGAAAAACTGTTTTTT. This codes for CASSIEGQSYEKLFF. The genes are TRBV19 and TRBJ1-4; 7 nucleotides line up with TRBD1. The CDR3 consists of 15 residues. From germline, CDR1 is LNHDA and CDR2 SQIVND (reference sequence). V trimming: 3 bases; J trimming: 6 bases; junction bases outside the gene matches: 7.

The sample holds many counts of this clonotype. V is TRBV28 and J is TRBJ2-5; 14 bases are a match to TRBD2. Trimming cost V 4 bases and J 5 bases; bases outside gene matches: 9. This CDR3 region has 17 residues. CDR1 is MDHEN and CDR2 is SYDVKM in the germline V gene. CDR3 bases: TGTGCCAGCAGTTCCGGGACTAGCGGGAGCCTCATTGAGACCCAGTACTTC. This sequence encodes CASSSGTSGSLIETQYF.

The chain employs TRBV9 and TRBJ2-5; maybe TRBD2 (5 bases). The germline V and J ends were trimmed by 4 bases and 0 bases, with 13 bases remaining between them. Germline assignment: CDR1 SGDLS and CDR2 YYNGEE. This CDR3 region has 15 residues. The CDR3 reads CASSPRARYQETQYF. The CDR3 DNA follows: TGTGCCAGCAGCCCGCGGGCTAGGTACCAAGAGACCCAGTACTTC.

Comments on this clonotype: A clone one base away is much larger, so this may be a read error. The chain combines TRBV20-1 with TRBJ1-5; possibly TRBD1 for D (6 bases). The J call is doubtful: the DNA matches TRBJ2-3 better. The CDR3 consists of 14 residues. Germline lookup yields CDR1 DFQATT and CDR2 SNEGSKA (reference sequence). CDR3 residues: CSARVGRDNQPQYF. The CDR3 nucleotides are TGCAGTGCTAGAGTCGGTCGGGACAATCAGCCCCAGTATTTT.

In this sample, this clonotype turned up many times. The chain joins TRBV18 to TRBJ1-5; D not certain. V lost 2 bases, J lost 11 bases, and 16 bases lay in between. The CDR3 has 14 amino acids. In germline, CDR1 is KGHSH, CDR2 LQKENI. CDR3 region: CASSPTEEEQSQHF. The CDR3, as DNA: TGTGCCAGCTCACCAACGGAGGAAGAACAGTCCCAGCATTTT.

This rearrangement joins TRBV5-1 to TRBJ1-2; TRBD1 matches at 11 bases. Germline CDR1 SGHRS, CDR2 YFSETQ. V shed 2 bases and J 5 bases; nucleotides not matched to a gene: 11. The CDR3 consists of 17 residues. The CDR3 region is CASSFLGGTGGGYGYTF. The CDR3 region has the DNA TGCGCCAGCAGCTTCCTTGGTGGGACAGGGGGAGGTTATGGCTACACCTTC.

There are many counts of this clonotype. The V and J genes are TRBV12-3 or TRBV12-4 and TRBJ1-4; TRBD1 matches at 10 bases. After removal of 8 bases from V and 7 bases from J, the junction contained 7 bases not matched to a gene. The CDR3 runs 14 residues. The CDR3 DNA sequence: TGTGCCAGCGGAGCATGGGACAGGGGTGAAAAACTGTTTTTT. Protein sequence: CASGAWDRGEKLFF.

In its sample, this clonotype was seen a few times. A much larger clone differs by one base, so this may be a read error. The chain carries TRBV20-1 and TRBJ2-7, with D perhaps matching TRBD2 (6 bases). Trimming took off 2 bases at V and 3 bases at J, with 14 bases between the two ends. Germline values: CDR1 DFQATT, CDR2 SNEGSKA (reference sequence). The CDR3 contains 14 residues. The DNA for the CDR3 is TGCAGTGCTAGAATGGCGGGACTCAGCTACGAGCAGTACTTC. Protein sequence: CSARMAGLSYEQYF.